These T cell receptor beta chains were read from a single sample in a study of CD8 T cells in ankylosing spondylitis. MiXCR, run by TCRdb on the 5' RACE reads, gives a single entry per CDR3 protein. The data contain about 35,000 distinct CDR3 sequences, 10% of them singletons. Sequencing was carried out using blood, either unsorted or a sorted T cell fraction (not recorded which). The receptors stem from a male donor with ankylosing spondylitis or in good health (not recorded which). CDR3s include the opening cysteine and the closing phenylalanine or tryptophan. Fields, in order: J gene, V gene, D gene, clone size, CDR3 protein, CDR3 DNA. A D gene is named only where the DNA matches it firmly. Clone sizes are given selectively: once, few, many, or a class where the clone is expanded.

>TRBJ2-1|TRBV30|TRBD2|-
CAWSWGLSGSSYNEQFF
TGTGCCTGGAGTTGGGGTCTCAGCGGGAGCTCCTACAATGAGCAGTTCTTC
>TRBJ2-7|TRBV7-9|-|few
CASSKGGGVFGEQYF
TGTGCCAGCAGCAAAGGTGGAGGGGTGTTCGGCGAGCAGTACTTC
>TRBJ2-5|TRBV28|-|many
CASSLLRTEKETQYF
TGTGCCAGCAGCCTCCTCAGGACAGAGAAAGAGACCCAGTACTTC
>TRBJ2-5|TRBV18|-|many
CASSPQPRGAQYF
TGTGCCAGCTCACCACAGCCCAGGGGGGCCCAGTACTTC
>TRBJ2-7|TRBV4-1|TRBD1|many
CASSQETGFYEQYF
TGCGCCAGCAGCCAAGAGACAGGGTTCTACGAGCAGTACTTC
>TRBJ2-5|TRBV5-6|-|few
CASSFVQTKETQYF
TGTGCCAGCAGCTTCGTCCAGACAAAGGAGACCCAGTACTTC
>TRBJ1-3|TRBV6-5|-|many
CASSYFVEGGPGNTIYF
TGTGCCAGCAGTTACTTCGTGGAGGGCGGGCCTGGAAACACCATATATTTT
>TRBJ1-5|TRBV7-9|-|few
CASSLGDQPQHF
TGTGCCAGCAGCTTAGGTGACCAGCCCCAGCATTTT
>TRBJ2-1|TRBV3-1|TRBD2|many
CASSRDAASGVLNEQFF
TGTGCCAGCAGCCGTGACGCGGCTAGCGGGGTCCTCAATGAGCAGTTCTTC
>TRBJ2-5|TRBV27|-|many
CASSLSSGRETQYF
TGTGCCAGCAGTTTATCTTCGGGAAGAGAGACCCAGTACTTC
>TRBJ1-6|TRBV5-1|TRBD1|many
CASSLRQGGNSPLHF
TGCGCCAGCAGCCTGAGACAGGGGGGAAATTCACCCCTCCACTTT
>TRBJ1-6|TRBV12-2|-|-
CASRLRGYNSPLHF
TGTGCAAGTCGCTTAAGGGGTTATAATTCACCCCTCCACTTT
>TRBJ2-7|TRBV4-2|-|-
CARRPGHPCEQYF
TGTGCCAGGAGGCCGGGACACCCCTGCGAGCAGTACTTC
>TRBJ2-7|TRBV19|-|-
CASSTPGHTYEQYF
TGTGCCAGTAGTACCCCGGGACATACCTACGAGCAGTACTTC
>TRBJ1-2|TRBV29-1|-|few
CSVLDGTNYGYTF
TGCAGCGTATTAGACGGAACTAACTATGGCTACACCTTC
>TRBJ2-5|TRBV14|TRBD2|many
CASSPSGSSPSAQYF
TGTGCCAGCAGCCCAAGCGGGAGCTCTCCCTCCGCCCAGTACTTC
>TRBJ2-5|TRBV7-8|TRBD2|many
CASSLGRASGSETQYF
TGTGCCAGCAGCTTAGGACGGGCTAGCGGGAGTGAGACCCAGTACTTC
>TRBJ2-5|TRBV6-6|-|many
CASRKGSETQYF
TGTGCCAGCCGGAAAGGGTCAGAGACCCAGTACTTC
>TRBJ2-7|TRBV5-1|TRBD2|many
CTHSGNYEQYF
TGCACACACAGCGGGAACTACGAGCAGTACTTC
>TRBJ1-1|TRBV12-3/TRBV12-4|TRBD1|many
CASSPGTEILNTEAFF
TGTGCCAGCAGTCCCGGGACAGAGATCTTGAACACTGAAGCTTTCTTT
>TRBJ1-1|TRBV20-1|-|many
CSARDVGRNTEAFF
TGCAGTGCTAGAGATGTGGGGCGGAACACTGAAGCTTTCTTT
>TRBJ2-2|TRBV7-6|TRBD2|-
CASTPSGRAGFNTGELFF
TGTGCCAGCACTCCAAGCGGGAGGGCCGGCTTTAACACCGGGGAGCTGTTTTTT
>TRBJ1-5|TRBV6-1|-|many
CASRRGGNQPQHF
TGTGCCAGCAGGAGGGGTGGCAATCAGCCCCAGCATTTT
>TRBJ1-5|TRBV19|-|-
CASQPGISNQPQHF
TGTGCCAGCCAGCCGGGAATTAGCAATCAGCCCCAGCATTTT
>TRBJ2-7|TRBV2|-|-
CASSELAATYEQYF
TGTGCCAGCAGTGAGTTGGCGGCTACCTACGAGCAGTACTTC
>TRBJ1-1|TRBV7-9|-|-
CASASHGVGTEAFF
TGTGCCAGCGCCTCCCATGGGGTCGGCACTGAAGCTTTCTTT
>TRBJ2-5|TRBV29-1|-|many
CSGTGGPETQYF
TGCAGCGGGACTGGGGGTCCGGAGACCCAGTACTTC
>TRBJ2-1|TRBV5-4|-|many
CASSTTSSNEQFF
TGTGCCAGCAGCACTACTAGCAGTAATGAGCAGTTCTTC
>TRBJ2-7|TRBV7-9|TRBD1|many
CASSFIPGQGTYEQYF
TGTGCCAGCAGCTTTATACCGGGACAGGGGACCTACGAGCAGTACTTC
>TRBJ1-2|TRBV7-2|-|-
CASSKTASNYGYTF
TGTGCCAGCAGCAAGACCGCGTCTAACTATGGCTACACCTTC
>TRBJ1-6|TRBV18|-|many
CASSPGFDSPLHF
TGTGCCAGCTCACCAGGGTTTGATTCACCCCTCCACTTT
>TRBJ2-3|TRBV6-1|TRBD1|many
CASSTRTGAADTQYF
TGTGCCAGCAGTACAAGGACAGGGGCTGCAGATACGCAGTATTTT
>TRBJ2-1|TRBV9|TRBD2|many
CASSVAPSGISYNEQFF
TGTGCCAGCAGCGTAGCTCCTAGCGGGATCTCCTACAATGAGCAGTTCTTC
>TRBJ2-6|TRBV29-1|-|many
CSVSWGPSYSGANVLTF
TGCAGCGTTTCGTGGGGCCCTAGCTACTCTGGGGCCAACGTCCTGACTTTC
>TRBJ1-3|TRBV30|-|many
CAWSPGASGNTIYF
TGTGCCTGGAGTCCCGGTGCCTCTGGAAACACCATATATTTT
>TRBJ2-5|TRBV7-9|-|many
CASSLGRDQETQYF
TGTGCCAGCAGCTTAGGGCGGGACCAAGAGACCCAGTACTTC
>TRBJ2-3|TRBV11-2|-|many
CASSPGRSSGTDTQYF
TGTGCCAGCAGCCCAGGTCGGTCTAGCGGCACAGATACGCAGTATTTT
>TRBJ2-1|TRBV6-5|-|many
CASSYHWGGRDEQFF
TGTGCCAGCAGTTACCATTGGGGGGGCCGCGATGAGCAGTTCTTC
>TRBJ2-7|TRBV10-3|TRBD2|many
CAIRLTSDEQYF
TGTGCCATCAGGCTAACTAGCGACGAGCAGTACTTC
>TRBJ2-4|TRBV10-3|-|medium-sized
CAISESAGVEAKNIQYF
TGTGCCATCAGTGAGTCGGCTGGGGTGGAGGCCAAAAACATTCAGTACTTC
>TRBJ2-3|TRBV6-1|-|many
CASKGGVRTDTQYF
TGTGCCAGCAAAGGGGGTGTTCGCACAGATACGCAGTATTTT
>TRBJ2-1|TRBV7-2|TRBD1|many
CASSFWDRNNEQFF
TGTGCCAGCAGCTTTTGGGACAGAAACAATGAGCAGTTCTTC